This T cell receptor (beta chain) was recovered during a study of neurological immune-mediated disorders. Whole-study findings and limits: Levels of TCR clonal expansion peaked in HTLV-1-associated myelopathy and reached their lowest in multiple sclerosis, under those of healthy controls. The multiple sclerosis repertoire cluster was associated with no clinical or MRI feature. Grouping of repertoires by phylogeny put those of 18 of 34 multiple sclerosis patients into a single related-CDR3 cluster, a possible signature.

This CDR3 has 15 amino acids. V dropped 6 bases and J dropped 5; count of bases not matched to a gene: 7. Germline CDR1 reads SNHLY; CDR2 reads FYNNEI. This clonotype was observed many times. Its antigen is currently unknown. 5'RACE with 10-nucleotide random UMIs generated the cDNA. TCRdb fed the 5' RACE reads into MiXCR, producing one record per CDR3 protein. The sample shows tens of thousands of distinct CDR3 sequences, around 3.3% of them seen only once. Sequencing was done on a sample of PBMCs. The receptor comes from a man in his forties with multiple sclerosis. The chain carries TRBV2 and TRBJ2-1, with 10 bases identical to TRBD2. CDR3 residues: CASRFGLAENNEQFF. CDR3 coding DNA: TGTGCCAGCAGATTTGGACTAGCGGAGAACAATGAGCAGTTCTTC.